A single sample gave rise to the 16 T cell receptor beta chains below, sequenced in a study of spatial heterogeneity in lung cancer. The time point is: sample taken at primary tumor resection. In each case, whole RNA from tumor, nontumor lung or frozen PBMC was sequenced unsorted. Via MiXCR, TCRdb re-called the 5' RACE reads, giving one row per CDR3 protein. The data contain around 26,000 distinct CDR3 sequences, 5.5% to 8.5% of them singletons. Sequenced material: PBMCs, taken at surgery. The source of these receptors is a male donor with early-stage non-small cell lung cancer.

This clonotype has at least ten counts. This chain connects TRBV20-1 to TRBJ1-6; TRBD1 might be the D (6 bases). The germline gives CDR1 DFQATT, CDR2 SNEGSKA (reference sequence). Trimming shortened V by 2 bases and J by 1 base, and 9 bases separated the two germline ends. This CDR3 region has 15 residues. The CDR3 is CSARQGMSYNSPLHF. CDR3 coding DNA: TGCAGTGCTAGACAGGGGATGTCCTATAATTCACCCCTCCACTTT.

This clonotype has just a few counts. With a much larger clone just one base away, this may be a read error. CDR3: CSAISLRAPFEPPHF. The CDR3 nucleotides read TGCAGTGCTATCTCATTAAGGGCCCCCTTCGAGCCCCCGCATTTT. The V call is TRBV20-1, the J call TRBJ1-5, with D uncertain. The CDR3 loop spans 15 amino acids. Germline CDR1 is DFQATT and CDR2 is SNEGSKA (reference sequence).

In its sample, this clonotype was seen many times. The J gene is TRBJ2-3, the V gene TRBV20-1, with 13 bases fitting TRBD2. The V and J ends lost 5 bases and 5 bases, in that order; junction bases with no gene match: 7. The CDR3 is 15 amino acids. Germline lookup yields CDR1 DFQATT and CDR2 SNEGSKA (reference sequence). CDR3: CSAPGLAGVRDTQYF. DNA for the CDR3: TGCAGTGCTCCCGGACTAGCGGGAGTTAGAGATACGCAGTATTTT.

This clonotype was picked up a small number of times. The CDR3 DNA follows: TGTGCCATCAGTTCACCGACCGACTCTGGGGCCAACGTCCTGACTTTC. Translated: CAISSPTDSGANVLTF. The rearrangement joins TRBV10-3 to TRBJ2-6, with D unresolved. This CDR3 has 16 amino acids. The germline gives CDR1 ENHRY, CDR2 SYGVKD. V shed 5 bases and J shed 0 bases, with 11 bases lying between them.

In this sample, this clonotype is medium-sized. This sequence joins TRBV29-1 and TRBJ2-3; 13 bases agree with TRBD2. Germline lookup yields CDR1 SQVTM and CDR2 ANQGSEA. The CDR3 totals 14 residues. With 6 bases clipped from V and 3 bases from J, the junction kept 3 bases outside the gene matches. DNA of the CDR3: TGCAGCGTCCGGACTAGCGGGAGTACAGATACGCAGTATTTT. Translating gives CSVRTSGSTDTQYF.

The rearrangement uses TRBV24-1 and TRBJ2-5; weak D call: TRBD1 (5 bases). V shed 5 bases and J shed 2 bases, with 11 bases lying between them. The CDR3 has 14 amino acids. CDR1 KGHDR and CDR2 SFDVKD come from the germline V gene. CDR3 DNA: TGTGCCACCAGTGCTGGGGCGGTACAAGAGACCCAGTACTTC. Amino acids: CATSAGAVQETQYF.

This clonotype came up many times. The chain employs TRBV27 and TRBJ1-6; D gene unclear. The CDR3 runs 14 residues. Trimming stripped 3 bases from V and 6 bases from J, with 9 bases between. The germline CDR1 and CDR2 sequences are MNHEY and SMNVEV (reference sequence). The CDR3 coding sequence is TGTGCCAGCAGTTTTCCCGGGCTTAATTCACCCCTCCACTTT. Protein sequence: CASSFPGLNSPLHF.

This clonotype was observed many times. The chain combines TRBV20-1 with TRBJ1-1; D not resolved. Germline values: CDR1 DFQATT, CDR2 SNEGSKA (reference sequence). The CDR3 has 13 residues. V was shortened by 1 base and J by 8 bases, with 14 bases between the two germline ends. CDR3 region: CSARGWASGEAFF. DNA of the CDR3: TGCAGTGCTAGAGGGTGGGCTTCGGGGGAAGCTTTCTTT.

This clonotype was seen ten or more times. The chain couples TRBV28 to TRBJ2-7; D gene unclear. Trimming shortened V by 3 bases and J by 4 bases, and 13 bases separated the two germline ends. This CDR3 contains 14 residues. The V gene's germline CDR1 is MDHEN and CDR2 SYDVKM. The CDR3 loop is CASSFDQVVYEQYF. The DNA of the CDR3 is TGTGCCAGCAGTTTCGATCAGGTCGTTTACGAGCAGTACTTC.

This clonotype has a count of ten or more. The chain is built from TRBV6-5 and TRBJ1-3, with TRBD1 as a possible D gene (5 bases). Germline CDR1 reads MNHEY; CDR2 reads SVGAGI. The CDR3 contains 16 residues. V lost 0 bases and J lost 1, with 10 bases in between. The CDR3 region has the DNA TGTGCCAGCAGTTACTCCCCGCCAGGGTCTGGAAACACCATATATTTT. Translation: CASSYSPPGSGNTIYF.

The gene calls are TRBV12-3 or TRBV12-4 and TRBJ1-6; no definite D call. The CDR3 totals 16 residues. Trimming removed 3 bases from V and 6 bases from J, with 15 bases in between. The DNA of the CDR3 is TGTGCCAGCAGTTTTGACGTGTACAATAGTAATTCACCCCTCCACTTT. Encoded protein: CASSFDVYNSNSPLHF.

The chain combines TRBV7-2 with TRBJ2-5; D might be TRBD1 (6 bases). The V gene's germline CDR1 is SGHTA and CDR2 FQGNSA. The V end lost 6 bases, the J end lost 5 bases, and 13 bases lay between the germline ends. The CDR3 spans 13 residues. This CDR3 reads CASSPGVTETQYF. CDR3 coding DNA: TGTGCCAGCAGTCCAGGGGTTACGGAGACCCAGTACTTC.

This clonotype was observed many times. In nucleotides, the CDR3 is TGTGCCAGCTCACCTGCTCCCGATCCTTACGAGCAGTACTTC. Residues: CASSPAPDPYEQYF. V is TRBV18 and J is TRBJ2-7; D gene uncertain. The CDR3 contains 14 residues. CDR1 KGHSH and CDR2 LQKENI come from the germline V gene. The V end lost 3 bases, the J end lost 4 bases, and 13 bases lay between the germline ends.

This clonotype was observed at least ten times. The gene calls are TRBV20-1 and TRBJ2-7; 8 nucleotides agree with TRBD1. Germline V gives CDR1 DFQATT, CDR2 SNEGSKA (reference sequence). Trimming at V came to 1 base and at J to 4 bases, leaving 12 bases not matched to a gene. The CDR3 loop spans 16 amino acids. Written as DNA, the CDR3 is TGCAGTGCTAGAGTAACGGGACAGGTGAACTCTTACGAGCAGTACTTC. Its translation is CSARVTGQVNSYEQYF.

This clonotype was picked up many times. This chain joins TRBV28 and TRBJ2-1, with 10 bases matching TRBD1. This CDR3 contains 15 residues. Germline-derived CDR1 and CDR2 are MDHEN and SYDVKM. J was trimmed by 12 bases and V by 5 bases; bases with no gene match: 13. CDR3 region: CASSKLRDRGWGQFF. The CDR3 region has the DNA TGTGCCAGCAGTAAACTCCGGGACAGGGGATGGGGGCAGTTCTTC.

This clonotype came up many times. The genes are TRBV6-2 or TRBV6-3 and TRBJ2-7, with D perhaps TRBD2 (6 bases). CDR3 length: 13 amino acids. Looked up from germline, CDR1 is MNHEY and CDR2 is SVGEGT. Trimming took off 0 bases at V and 4 bases at J, with 7 bases between the two ends. CDR3 loop: CASSYSAGYEQYV. The CDR3 nucleotides read TGTGCCAGCAGTTACTCGGCGGGGTACGAGCAGTACGTC.